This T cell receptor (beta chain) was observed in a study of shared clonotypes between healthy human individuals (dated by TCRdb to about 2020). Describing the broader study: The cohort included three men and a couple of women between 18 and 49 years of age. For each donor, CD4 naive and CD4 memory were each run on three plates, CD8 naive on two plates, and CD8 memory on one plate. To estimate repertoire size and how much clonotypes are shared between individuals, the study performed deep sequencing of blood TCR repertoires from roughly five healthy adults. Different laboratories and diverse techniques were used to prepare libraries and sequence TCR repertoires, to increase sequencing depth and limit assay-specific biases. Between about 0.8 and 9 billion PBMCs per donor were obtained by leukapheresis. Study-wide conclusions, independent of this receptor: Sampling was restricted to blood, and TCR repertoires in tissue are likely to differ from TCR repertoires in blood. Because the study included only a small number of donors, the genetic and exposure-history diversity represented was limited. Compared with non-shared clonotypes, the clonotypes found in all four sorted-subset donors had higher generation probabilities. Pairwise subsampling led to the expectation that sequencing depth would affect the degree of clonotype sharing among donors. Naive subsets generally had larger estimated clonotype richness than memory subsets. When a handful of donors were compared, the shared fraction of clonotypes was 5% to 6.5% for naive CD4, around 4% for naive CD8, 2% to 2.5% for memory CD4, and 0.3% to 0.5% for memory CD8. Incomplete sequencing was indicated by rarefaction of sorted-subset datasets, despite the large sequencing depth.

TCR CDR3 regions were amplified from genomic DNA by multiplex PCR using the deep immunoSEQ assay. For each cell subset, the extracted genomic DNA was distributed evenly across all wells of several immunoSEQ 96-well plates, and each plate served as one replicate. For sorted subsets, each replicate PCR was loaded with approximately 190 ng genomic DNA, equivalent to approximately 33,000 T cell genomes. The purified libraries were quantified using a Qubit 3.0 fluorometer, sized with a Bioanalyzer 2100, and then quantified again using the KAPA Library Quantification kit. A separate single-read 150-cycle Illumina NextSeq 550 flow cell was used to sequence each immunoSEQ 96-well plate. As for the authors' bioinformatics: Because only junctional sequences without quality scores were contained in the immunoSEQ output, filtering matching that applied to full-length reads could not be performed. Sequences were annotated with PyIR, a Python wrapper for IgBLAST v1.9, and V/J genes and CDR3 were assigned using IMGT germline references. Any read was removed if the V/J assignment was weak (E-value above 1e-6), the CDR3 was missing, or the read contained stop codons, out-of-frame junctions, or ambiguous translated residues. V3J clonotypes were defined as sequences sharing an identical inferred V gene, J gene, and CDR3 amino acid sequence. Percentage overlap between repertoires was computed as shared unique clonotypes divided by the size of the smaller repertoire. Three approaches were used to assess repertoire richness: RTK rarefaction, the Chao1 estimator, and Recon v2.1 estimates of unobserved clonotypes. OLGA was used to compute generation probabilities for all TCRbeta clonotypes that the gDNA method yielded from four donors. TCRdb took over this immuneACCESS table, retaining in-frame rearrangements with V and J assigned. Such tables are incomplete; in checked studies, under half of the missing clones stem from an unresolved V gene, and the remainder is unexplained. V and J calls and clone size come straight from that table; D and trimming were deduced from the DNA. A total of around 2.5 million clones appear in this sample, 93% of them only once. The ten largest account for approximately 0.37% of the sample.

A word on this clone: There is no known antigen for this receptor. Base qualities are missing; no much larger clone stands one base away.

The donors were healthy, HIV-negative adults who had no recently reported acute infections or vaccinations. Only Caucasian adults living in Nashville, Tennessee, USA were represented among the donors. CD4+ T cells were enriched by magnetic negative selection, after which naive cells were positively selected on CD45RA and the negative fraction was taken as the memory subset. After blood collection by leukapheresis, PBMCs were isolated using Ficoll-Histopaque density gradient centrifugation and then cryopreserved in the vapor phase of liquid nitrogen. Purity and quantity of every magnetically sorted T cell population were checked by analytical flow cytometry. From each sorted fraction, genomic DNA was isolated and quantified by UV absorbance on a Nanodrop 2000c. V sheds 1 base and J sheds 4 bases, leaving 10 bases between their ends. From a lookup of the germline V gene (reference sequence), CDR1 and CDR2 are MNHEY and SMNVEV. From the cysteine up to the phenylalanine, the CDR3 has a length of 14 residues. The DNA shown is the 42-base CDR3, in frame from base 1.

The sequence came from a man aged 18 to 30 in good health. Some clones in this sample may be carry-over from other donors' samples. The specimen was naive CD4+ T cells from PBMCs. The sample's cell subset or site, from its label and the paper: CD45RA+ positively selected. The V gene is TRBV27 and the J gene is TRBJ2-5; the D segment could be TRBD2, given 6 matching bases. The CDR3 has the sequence CASSLWEVPETQYF. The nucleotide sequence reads TGTGCCAGCAGTTTATGGGAGGTCCCAGAGACCCAGTACTTC.